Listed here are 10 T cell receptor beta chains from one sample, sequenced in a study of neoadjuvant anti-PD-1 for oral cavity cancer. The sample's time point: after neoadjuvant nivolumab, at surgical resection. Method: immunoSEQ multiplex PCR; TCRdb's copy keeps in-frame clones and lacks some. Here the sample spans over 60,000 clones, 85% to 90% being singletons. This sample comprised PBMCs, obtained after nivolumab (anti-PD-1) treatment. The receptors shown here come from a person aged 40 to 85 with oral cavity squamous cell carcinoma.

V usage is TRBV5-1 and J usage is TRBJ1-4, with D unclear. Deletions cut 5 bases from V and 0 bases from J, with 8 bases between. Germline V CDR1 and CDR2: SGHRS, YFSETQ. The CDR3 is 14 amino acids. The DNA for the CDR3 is TGCGCCAGCAGGGGTACTACAACTAATGAAAAACTGTTTTTT. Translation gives CASRGTTTNEKLFF.

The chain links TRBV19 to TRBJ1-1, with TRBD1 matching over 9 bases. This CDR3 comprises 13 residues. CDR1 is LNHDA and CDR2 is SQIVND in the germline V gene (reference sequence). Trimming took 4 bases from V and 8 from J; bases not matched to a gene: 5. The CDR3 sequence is CASSTTGGLEAFF. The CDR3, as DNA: TGTGCCAGTAGTACCACAGGGGGCCTGGAAGCTTTCTTT.

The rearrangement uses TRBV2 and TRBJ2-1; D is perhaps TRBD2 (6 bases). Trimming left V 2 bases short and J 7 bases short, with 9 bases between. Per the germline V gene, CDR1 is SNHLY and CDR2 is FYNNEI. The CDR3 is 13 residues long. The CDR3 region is CASSENRGNEQFF. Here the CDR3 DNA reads TGTGCCAGCAGTGAAAATCGGGGGAATGAGCAGTTCTTC.

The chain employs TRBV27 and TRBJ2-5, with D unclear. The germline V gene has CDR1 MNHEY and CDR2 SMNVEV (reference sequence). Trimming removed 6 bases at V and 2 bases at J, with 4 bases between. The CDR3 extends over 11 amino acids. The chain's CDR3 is CASRTQETQYF. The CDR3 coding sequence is TGTGCCAGCAGGACTCAAGAGACCCAGTACTTC.

As DNA, the CDR3 is TGTGCCAGCAGCAGGGCGGTGTTCTACAATGAGCAGTTCTTC. Protein sequence: CASSRAVFYNEQFF. The J gene is TRBJ2-1, the V gene TRBV13; D ambiguous. There are 14 residues in the CDR3. Trimming left V 5 bases short and J 3 bases short, with 11 bases between. Germline V gene lookup returns CDR1 PRHDT and CDR2 FYEKMQ (reference sequence).

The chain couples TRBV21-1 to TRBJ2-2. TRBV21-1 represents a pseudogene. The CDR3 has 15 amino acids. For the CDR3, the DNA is TGTGCCAGCGTACCGGGACGGACCCACACCGGGGAGCTGTTTTTT. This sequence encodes CASVPGRTHTGELFF.

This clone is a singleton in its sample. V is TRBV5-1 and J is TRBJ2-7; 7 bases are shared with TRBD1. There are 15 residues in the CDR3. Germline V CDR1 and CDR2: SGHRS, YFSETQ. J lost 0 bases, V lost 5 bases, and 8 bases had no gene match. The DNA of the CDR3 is TGCGCCAGCAGTTGGGGACAGAGCATCTCCTACGAGCAGTACTTC. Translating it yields CASSWGQSISYEQYF.

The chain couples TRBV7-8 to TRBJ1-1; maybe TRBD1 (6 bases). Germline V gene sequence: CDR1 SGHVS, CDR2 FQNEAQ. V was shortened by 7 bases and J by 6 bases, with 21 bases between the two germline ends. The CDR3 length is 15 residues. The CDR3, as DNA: TGTGCCAGCACCTCAATGAGGGGGTCGTACGCTGAAGCTTTCTTT. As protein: CASTSMRGSYAEAFF.

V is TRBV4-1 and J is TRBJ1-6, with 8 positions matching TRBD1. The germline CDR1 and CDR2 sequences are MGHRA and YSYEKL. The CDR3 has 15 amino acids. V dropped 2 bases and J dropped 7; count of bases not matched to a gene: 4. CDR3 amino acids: CASSQRTGWNSPLHF. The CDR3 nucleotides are TGCGCCAGCAGCCAACGGACAGGGTGGAATTCACCCCTCCACTTT.

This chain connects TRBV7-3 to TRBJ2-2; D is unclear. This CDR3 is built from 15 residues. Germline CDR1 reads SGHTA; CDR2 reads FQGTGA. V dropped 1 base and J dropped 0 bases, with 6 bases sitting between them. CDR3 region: CASSLNTANTGELFF. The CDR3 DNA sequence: TGTGCCAGCAGCTTAAATACAGCGAACACCGGGGAGCTGTTTTTT. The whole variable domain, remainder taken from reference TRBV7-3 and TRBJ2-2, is GAGVSQTPSNKVTEKGKYVELRCDPISGHTALYWYRQSLGQGPEFLIYFQGTGAADDSGLPNDRFFAVRPEGSVSTLKIQRTERGDSAVYLCASSLNTANTGELFFGEGSRLTVL.